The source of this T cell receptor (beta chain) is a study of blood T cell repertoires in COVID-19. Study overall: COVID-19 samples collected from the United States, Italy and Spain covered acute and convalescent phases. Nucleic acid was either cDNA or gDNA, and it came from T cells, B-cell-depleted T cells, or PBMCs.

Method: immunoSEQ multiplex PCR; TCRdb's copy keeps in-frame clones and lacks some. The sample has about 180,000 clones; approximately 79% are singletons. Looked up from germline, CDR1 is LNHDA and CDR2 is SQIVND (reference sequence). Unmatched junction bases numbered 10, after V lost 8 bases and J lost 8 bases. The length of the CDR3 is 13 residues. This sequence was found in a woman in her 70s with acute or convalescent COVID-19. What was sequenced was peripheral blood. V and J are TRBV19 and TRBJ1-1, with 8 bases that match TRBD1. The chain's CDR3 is CASRYRQGLEAFF. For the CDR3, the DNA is TGTGCCAGTCGTTATCGACAGGGGCTAGAAGCTTTCTTT.